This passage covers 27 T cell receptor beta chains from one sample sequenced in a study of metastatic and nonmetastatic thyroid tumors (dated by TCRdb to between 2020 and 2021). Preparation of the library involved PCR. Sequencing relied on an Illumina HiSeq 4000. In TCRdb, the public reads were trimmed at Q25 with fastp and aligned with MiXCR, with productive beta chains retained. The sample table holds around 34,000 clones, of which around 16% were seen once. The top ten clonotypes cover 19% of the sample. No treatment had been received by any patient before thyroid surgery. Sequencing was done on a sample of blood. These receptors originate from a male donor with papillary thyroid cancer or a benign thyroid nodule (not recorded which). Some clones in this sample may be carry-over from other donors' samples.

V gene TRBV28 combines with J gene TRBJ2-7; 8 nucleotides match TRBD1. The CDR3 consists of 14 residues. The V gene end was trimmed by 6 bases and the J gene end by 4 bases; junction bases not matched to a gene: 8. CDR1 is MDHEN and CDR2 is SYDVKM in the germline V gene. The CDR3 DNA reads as TGTGCCAGCAGCGACGACAGGGGACTTTACGAGCAGTACTTC. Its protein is CASSDDRGLYEQYF.

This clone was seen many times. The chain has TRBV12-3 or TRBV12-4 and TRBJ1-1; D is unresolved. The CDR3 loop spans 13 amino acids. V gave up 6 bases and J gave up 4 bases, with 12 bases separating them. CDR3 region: CASSPIWGTEAFF. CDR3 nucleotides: TGTGCCAGCAGCCCGATATGGGGCACTGAAGCTTTCTTT.

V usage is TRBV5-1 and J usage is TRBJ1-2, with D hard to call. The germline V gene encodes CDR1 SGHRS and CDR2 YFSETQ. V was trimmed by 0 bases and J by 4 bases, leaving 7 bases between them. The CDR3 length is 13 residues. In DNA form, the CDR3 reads TGCGCCAGCAGCTTGGAGTCAGCCTATGGCTACACCTTC. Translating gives CASSLESAYGYTF.

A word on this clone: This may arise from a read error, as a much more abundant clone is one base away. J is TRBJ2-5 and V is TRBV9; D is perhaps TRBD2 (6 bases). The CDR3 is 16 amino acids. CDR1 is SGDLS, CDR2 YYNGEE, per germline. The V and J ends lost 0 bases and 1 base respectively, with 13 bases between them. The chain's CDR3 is CASSVDSGGVQETQYF. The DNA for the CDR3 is TGTGCCAGCAGCGTAGATAGCGGAGGGGTCCAAGAGACCCAGTACTTC.

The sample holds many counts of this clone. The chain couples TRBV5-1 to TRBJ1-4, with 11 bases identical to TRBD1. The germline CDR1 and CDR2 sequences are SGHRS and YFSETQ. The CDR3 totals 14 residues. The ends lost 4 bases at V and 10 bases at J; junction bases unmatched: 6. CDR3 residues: CASSAGTGGGKLFF. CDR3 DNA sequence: TGCGCCAGCAGCGCCGGGACAGGGGGTGGAAAACTGTTTTTT.

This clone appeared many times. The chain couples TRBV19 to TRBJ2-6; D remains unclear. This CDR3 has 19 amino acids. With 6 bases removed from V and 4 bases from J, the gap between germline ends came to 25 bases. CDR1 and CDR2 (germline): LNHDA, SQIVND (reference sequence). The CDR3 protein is CASRPLIKTSSWGANVLTF. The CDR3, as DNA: TGTGCCAGTAGACCCCTAATCAAGACATCTTCCTGGGGGGCCAACGTCCTGACTTTC.

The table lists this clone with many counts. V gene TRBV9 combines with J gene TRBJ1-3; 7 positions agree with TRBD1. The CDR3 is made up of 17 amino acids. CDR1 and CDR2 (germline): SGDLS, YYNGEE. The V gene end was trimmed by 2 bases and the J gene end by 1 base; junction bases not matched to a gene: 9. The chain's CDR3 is CASSVRDSIASGNTIYF. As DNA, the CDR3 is TGTGCCAGCAGCGTCCGGGACAGTATAGCTTCTGGAAACACCATATATTTT.

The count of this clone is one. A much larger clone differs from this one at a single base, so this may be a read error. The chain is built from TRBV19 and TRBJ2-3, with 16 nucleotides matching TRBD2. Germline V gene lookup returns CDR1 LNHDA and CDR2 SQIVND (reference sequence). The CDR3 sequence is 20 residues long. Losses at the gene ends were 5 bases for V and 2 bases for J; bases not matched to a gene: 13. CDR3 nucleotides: TGTGCCAGTAGTGCACCCCCGGGACTAGCGGGAGGGGCCCACACAGATACGCAGTATTTT. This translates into CASSAPPGLAGGAHTDTQYF.

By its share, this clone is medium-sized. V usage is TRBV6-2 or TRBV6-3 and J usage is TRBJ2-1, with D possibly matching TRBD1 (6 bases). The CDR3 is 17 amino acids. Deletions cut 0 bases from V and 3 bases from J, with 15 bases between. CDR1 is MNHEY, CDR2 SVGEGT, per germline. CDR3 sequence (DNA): TGTGCCAGCAGTTACTCGATTACAGGGCATTACTACAATGAGCAGTTCTTC. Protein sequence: CASSYSITGHYYNEQFF.

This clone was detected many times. CDR3 region: CASSPAGGGSYNEQFF. Here the CDR3 DNA reads TGTGCCAGCAGCCCTGCGGGAGGTGGGTCCTACAATGAGCAGTTCTTC. The rearrangement uses TRBV7-9 and TRBJ2-1; TRBD2 matches at 8 bases. The CDR3 extends over 16 amino acids. The ends lost 5 bases at V and 1 base at J; junction bases unmatched: 7. Germline V gives CDR1 SEHNR, CDR2 FQNEAQ (reference sequence).

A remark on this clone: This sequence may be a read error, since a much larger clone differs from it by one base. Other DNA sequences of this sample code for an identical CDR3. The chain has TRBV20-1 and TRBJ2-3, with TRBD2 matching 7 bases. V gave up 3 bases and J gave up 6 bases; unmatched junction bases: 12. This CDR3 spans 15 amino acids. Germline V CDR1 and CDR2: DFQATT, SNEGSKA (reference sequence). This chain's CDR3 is CSAREIRLASDTQYF. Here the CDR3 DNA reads TGCAGTGCTAGGGAAATACGACTAGCAAGTGATACGCAGTATTTT.

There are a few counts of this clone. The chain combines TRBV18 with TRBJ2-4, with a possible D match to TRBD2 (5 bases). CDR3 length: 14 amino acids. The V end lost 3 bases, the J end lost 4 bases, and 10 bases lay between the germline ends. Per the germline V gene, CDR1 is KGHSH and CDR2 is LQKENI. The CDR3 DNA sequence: TGTGCCAGCTCACCGGCCGGGGAGAAAAACATTCAGTACTTC. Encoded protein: CASSPAGEKNIQYF.

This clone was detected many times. In DNA form, the CDR3 reads TGTGCCAGCTCACCCCTCGGGGACTCCTACGAGCAGTACTTC. Its protein is CASSPLGDSYEQYF. The rearrangement uses TRBV18 and TRBJ2-7; TRBD2 is a possible D gene (5 bases). CDR3 length: 14 residues. Germline CDR1 reads KGHSH; CDR2 reads LQKENI. V lost 3 bases, J lost 0 bases, and 9 bases lay in between.

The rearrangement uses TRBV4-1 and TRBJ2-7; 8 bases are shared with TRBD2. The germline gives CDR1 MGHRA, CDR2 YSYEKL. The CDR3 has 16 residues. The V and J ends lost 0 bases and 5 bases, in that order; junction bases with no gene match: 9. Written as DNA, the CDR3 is TGCGCCAGCAGCCAAGAGGGGCAGCGGGAGTGGAACGAGCAGTACTTC. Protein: CASSQEGQREWNEQYF.

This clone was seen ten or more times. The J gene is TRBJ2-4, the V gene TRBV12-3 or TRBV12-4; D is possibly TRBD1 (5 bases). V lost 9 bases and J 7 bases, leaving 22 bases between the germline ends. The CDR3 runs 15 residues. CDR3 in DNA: TGTGCCAGTGCTACCTCAGACCTAGGGGTTAACATTCAGTACTTC. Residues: CASATSDLGVNIQYF.

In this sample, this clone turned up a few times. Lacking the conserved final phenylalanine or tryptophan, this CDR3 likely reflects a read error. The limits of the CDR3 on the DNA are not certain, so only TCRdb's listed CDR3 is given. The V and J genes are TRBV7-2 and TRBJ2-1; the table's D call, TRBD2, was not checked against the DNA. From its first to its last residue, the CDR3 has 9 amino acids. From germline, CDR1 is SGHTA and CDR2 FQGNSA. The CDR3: CASSSVGLA.

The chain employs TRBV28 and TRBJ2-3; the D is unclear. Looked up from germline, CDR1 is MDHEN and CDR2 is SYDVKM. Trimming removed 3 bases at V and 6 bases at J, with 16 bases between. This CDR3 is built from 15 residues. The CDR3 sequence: CASSLSALALDTQYF. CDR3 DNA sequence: TGTGCCAGCAGTTTGAGTGCGTTAGCTTTGGATACGCAGTATTTT.

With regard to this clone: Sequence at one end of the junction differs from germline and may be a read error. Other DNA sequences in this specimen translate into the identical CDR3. This CDR3 is CASSSQGAGELFF. In DNA, the CDR3 is TGTGCCAGCAGCTCACAGGGTGCCGGGGAGCTTTTTTTT. This chain links TRBV11-2 with TRBJ2-2, with D perhaps TRBD1 (6 bases). This CDR3 spans 13 amino acids. The V gene's germline CDR1 is SGHAT and CDR2 FQNNGV.

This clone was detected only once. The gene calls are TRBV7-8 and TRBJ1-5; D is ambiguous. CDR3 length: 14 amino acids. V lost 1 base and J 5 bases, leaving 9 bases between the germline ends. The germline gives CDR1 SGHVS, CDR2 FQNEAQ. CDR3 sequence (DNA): TGTGCCAGCAGCTTAGAGCTGGGAGATCAGCCCCAGCATTTT. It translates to CASSLELGDQPQHF. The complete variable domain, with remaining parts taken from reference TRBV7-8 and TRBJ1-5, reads GAGVSQSPRYKVAKRGQDVALRCDPISGHVSLFWYQQALGQGPEFLTYFQNEAQLDKSGLPSDRFFAERPEGSVSTLKIQRTQQEDSAVYLCASSLELGDQPQHFGDGTRLSIL.

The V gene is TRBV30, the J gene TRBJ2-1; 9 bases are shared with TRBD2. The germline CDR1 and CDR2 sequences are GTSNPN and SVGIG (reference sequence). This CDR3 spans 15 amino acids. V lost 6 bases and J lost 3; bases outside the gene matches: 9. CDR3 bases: TGTGCCTGTTCCTCCTCTAGCGGGGTCTACAATGAGCAGTTCTTC. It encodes CACSSSSGVYNEQFF.

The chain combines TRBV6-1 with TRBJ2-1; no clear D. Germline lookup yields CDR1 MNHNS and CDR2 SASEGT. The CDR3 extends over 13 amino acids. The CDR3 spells CACRPGAGNEQFF. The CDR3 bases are TGTGCATGCAGACCTGGAGCCGGGAATGAGCAGTTCTTC.

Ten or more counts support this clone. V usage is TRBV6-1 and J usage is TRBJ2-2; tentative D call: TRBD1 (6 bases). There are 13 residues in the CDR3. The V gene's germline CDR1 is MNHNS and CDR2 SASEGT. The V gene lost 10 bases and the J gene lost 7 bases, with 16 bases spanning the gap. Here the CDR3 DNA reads TGTGCCACTCTCAAGGGGGACGGCGGGGAGCTGTTTTTT. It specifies CATLKGDGGELFF.

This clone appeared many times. This CDR3 is CASSTDRRSNTGELFF. CDR3 sequence (DNA): TGTGCCAGCTCTACCGACAGGCGGTCGAACACCGGGGAGCTGTTTTTT. V is TRBV18 and J is TRBJ2-2; the D gene is possibly TRBD1 (6 bases). The germline V gene encodes CDR1 KGHSH and CDR2 LQKENI. The CDR3 loop spans 16 amino acids. Trimming left V 6 bases short and J 0 bases short, with 14 bases between.

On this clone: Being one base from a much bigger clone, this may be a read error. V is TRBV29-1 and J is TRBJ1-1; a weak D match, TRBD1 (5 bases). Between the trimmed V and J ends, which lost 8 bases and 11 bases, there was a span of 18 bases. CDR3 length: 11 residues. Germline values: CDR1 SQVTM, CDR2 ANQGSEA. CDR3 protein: CSFPAGLGAFF. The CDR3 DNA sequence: TGCAGCTTTCCAGCAGGGTTAGGGGCTTTCTTT.

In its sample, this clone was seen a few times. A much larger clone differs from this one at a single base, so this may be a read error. This chain's CDR3 is CASSSGGETQYF. CDR3 sequence (DNA): TGTGCCAGCAGCTCCGGGGGGGAGACCCAGTACTTC. J is TRBJ2-5 and V is TRBV7-3; 7 bases map to TRBD2. CDR3 length equals 12 residues. The germline V gene encodes CDR1 SGHTA and CDR2 FQGTGA. Unmatched junction bases numbered 1, after V lost 4 bases and J lost 5 bases.

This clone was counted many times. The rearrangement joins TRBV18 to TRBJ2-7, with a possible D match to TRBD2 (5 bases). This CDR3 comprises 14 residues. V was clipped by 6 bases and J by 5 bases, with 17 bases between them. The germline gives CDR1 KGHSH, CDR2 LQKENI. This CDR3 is CASSPSRATDEQYF. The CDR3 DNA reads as TGTGCCAGCTCCCCTAGCCGGGCTACTGACGAGCAGTACTTC.

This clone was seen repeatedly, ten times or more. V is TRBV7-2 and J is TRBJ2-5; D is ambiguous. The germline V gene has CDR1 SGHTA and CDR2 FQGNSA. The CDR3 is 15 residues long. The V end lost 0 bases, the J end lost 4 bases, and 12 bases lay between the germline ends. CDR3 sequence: CASSLALSQGETQYF. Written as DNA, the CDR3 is TGTGCCAGCAGCTTAGCGTTGAGCCAAGGAGAGACCCAGTACTTC.